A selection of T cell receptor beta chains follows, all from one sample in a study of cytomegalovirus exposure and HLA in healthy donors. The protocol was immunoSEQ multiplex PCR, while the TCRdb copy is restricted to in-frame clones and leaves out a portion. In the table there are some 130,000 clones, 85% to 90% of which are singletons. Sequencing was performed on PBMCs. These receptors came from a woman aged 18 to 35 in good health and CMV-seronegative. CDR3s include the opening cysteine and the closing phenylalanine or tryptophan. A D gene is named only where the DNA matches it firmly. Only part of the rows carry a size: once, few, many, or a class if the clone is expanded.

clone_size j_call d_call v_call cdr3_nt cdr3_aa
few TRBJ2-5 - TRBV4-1 TGCGCCAGCAGCTTAGCACAAGAGACCCAGTACTTC CASSLAQETQYF
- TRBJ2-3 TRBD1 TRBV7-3 TGTGCCAGCAGCTTAAGGGACAGGGGTATGACAGATACGCAGTATTTT CASSLRDRGMTDTQYF
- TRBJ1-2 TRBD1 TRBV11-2 TGTGCCAGCAGCTCTTCGAGACAGGGGGTCGCCTTC CASSSSRQGVAF
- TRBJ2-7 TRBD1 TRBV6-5 TGTGCCAGCAGTTCGGGACAGGGGTTCACCTACGAGCAGTACTTC CASSSGQGFTYEQYF
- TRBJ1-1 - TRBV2 TGTGCCAGCAGTGACGAAGACAGGTATAGCACTGAAGCTTTCTTT CASSDEDRYSTEAFF
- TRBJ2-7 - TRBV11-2 TGTGCCAGCAGCTTATGGGCAGGGGTGCCCGTTGGGCAGTACTTC CASSLWAGVPVGQYF
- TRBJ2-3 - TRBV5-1 TGCGCGAGCCACTCCGTCACAGATACGCAGTATTTT CASHSVTDTQYF
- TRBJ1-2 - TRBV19 TGTGCCAGTAGTCCCCGGACAGTACCTTTAAGGGGCTACACCTTC CASSPRTVPLRGYTF
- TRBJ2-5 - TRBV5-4 TGTGCCAGCAGCTTGGAGGACACCTGGGAGACCCAGTACTTC CASSLEDTWETQYF
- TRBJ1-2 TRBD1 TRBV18 TGTGCCAGCTCAGAGACCGGGACAGGGGCTGGCTACACCTTC CASSETGTGAGYTF
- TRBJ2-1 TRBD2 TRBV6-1 TGTGCCAGCAGTCGCGGGGGGCGCTACAATGAGCAGTTCTTC CASSRGGRYNEQFF
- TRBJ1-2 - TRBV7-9 TGTGCCAGCAGCTTAGACACTAACTATGGCTACACCTTC CASSLDTNYGYTF
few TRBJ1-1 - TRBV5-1 TGCGCCAGCAGCTTGGCTGCGGGTAGCACTGAAGCTTTCTTT CASSLAAGSTEAFF